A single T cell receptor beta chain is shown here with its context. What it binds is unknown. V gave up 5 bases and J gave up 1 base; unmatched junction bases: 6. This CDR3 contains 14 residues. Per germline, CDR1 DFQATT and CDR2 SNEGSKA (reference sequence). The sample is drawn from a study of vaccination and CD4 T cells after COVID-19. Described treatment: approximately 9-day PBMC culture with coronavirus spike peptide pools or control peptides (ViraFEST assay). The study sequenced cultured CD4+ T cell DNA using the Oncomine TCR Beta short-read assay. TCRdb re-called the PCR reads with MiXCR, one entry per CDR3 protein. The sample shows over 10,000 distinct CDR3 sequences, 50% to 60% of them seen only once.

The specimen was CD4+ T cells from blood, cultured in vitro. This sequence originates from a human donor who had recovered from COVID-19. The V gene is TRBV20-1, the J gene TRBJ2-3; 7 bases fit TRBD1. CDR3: CSASDRARTDTQYF. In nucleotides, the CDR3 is TGCAGTGCTTCCGACAGGGCGCGCACAGATACGCAGTATTTT.